These 23 T cell receptor beta chains came from one sample sequenced in a study of T cell repertoires in cytomegalovirus infection. These receptors' antigens are unknown. TCRdb passed the reads through MiXCR, listing each CDR3 protein once. The sample has approximately 470,000 distinct CDR3 sequences, about 42% seen once. Sequences were derived from cultured PBMCs, sampled from culture after CMV antigen stimulation. All receptors come from a human donor in good health (CMV status not recorded). Some clones in this sample may be carry-over from other donors' samples.

Only a few counts were recorded for this clonotype. The chain uses TRBV18 and TRBJ1-1; 8 bases are a match to TRBD1. V lost 6 bases and J lost 5; bases outside the gene matches: 5. Germline-derived CDR1 and CDR2 are KGHSH and LQKENI. CDR3 length: 13 amino acids. The CDR3 loop reads CASSQDRVTEAFF. Here the CDR3 DNA reads TGTGCCAGCTCTCAGGACAGGGTGACTGAAGCTTTCTTT.

This clonotype was detected ten times or more. The chain links TRBV20-1 to TRBJ1-2; D is perhaps TRBD1 (5 bases). This CDR3 region has 12 residues. Per the germline V gene, CDR1 is DFQATT and CDR2 is SNEGSKA (reference sequence). Trimming took off 2 bases at V and 4 bases at J, with 8 bases between the two ends. For the CDR3, the DNA is TGCAGTGCTAGAAGGGGTCGCTATGGCTACACCTTC. Translation: CSARRGRYGYTF.

V usage is TRBV10-3 and J usage is TRBJ1-2; D not certain. This CDR3 region has 13 residues. CDR1 is ENHRY and CDR2 is SYGVKD in the germline V gene. CDR3 in amino acids: CNLGGLLNYGYTF. The DNA of the CDR3 is TGTAACCTTGGCGGACTACTTAACTATGGCTACACCTTC.

This sequence joins TRBV7-9 and TRBJ1-2; D unclear. This CDR3 is built from 15 residues. The ends were cut back, 5 bases at V and 7 bases at J, with 20 bases in the middle. The germline gives CDR1 SEHNR, CDR2 FQNEAQ (reference sequence). The CDR3 protein is CASSPSLGPAVGYTF. The CDR3 DNA is TGTGCCAGCAGCCCCTCTTTAGGGCCGGCGGTTGGCTACACCTTC. Full variable domain (remainder filled in from reference TRBV7-9 and TRBJ1-2): DTGVSQNPRHKITKRGQNVTFRCDPISEHNRLYWYRQTLGQGPEFLTYFQNEAQLEKSRLLSDRFSAERPKGSFSTLEIQRTEQGDSAMYLCASSPSLGPAVGYTFGSGTRLTVV.

The chain combines TRBV4-1 with TRBJ2-3, with D possibly TRBD2 on 7 matching bases. Germline V gene data show CDR1 as MGHRA and CDR2 as YSYEKL. V gave up 6 bases and J gave up 2 bases, with 15 bases separating them. This CDR3 has 15 amino acids. CDR3 region: CASRGFGGPTDTQYF. The CDR3 coding sequence is TGCGCCAGCAGAGGTTTCGGGGGGCCCACAGATACGCAGTATTTT.

This clonotype has a handful of counts. The J gene is TRBJ2-5, the V gene TRBV7-2; TRBD2 matches 8 bases. Unmatched junction bases numbered 6, after V lost 5 bases and J lost 1 base. Germline V gene lookup returns CDR1 SGHTA and CDR2 FQGNSA. CDR3 length: 15 amino acids. The CDR3 here is CASSPGRGVQETQYF. The CDR3 DNA is TGTGCCAGCAGCCCGGGGCGGGGGGTCCAAGAGACCCAGTACTTC.

This clonotype was picked up many times. The chain carries TRBV12-3 or TRBV12-4 and TRBJ2-1; TRBD2 aligns across 7 bases. The CDR3 runs 15 residues. Trimming removed 5 bases from V and 3 bases from J; junction bases left unmatched: 7. CDR3 sequence reads: CASSPFREVYNEQFF. Here the CDR3 DNA reads TGTGCCAGCAGTCCGTTCCGGGAGGTCTACAATGAGCAGTTCTTC.

This clonotype showed up just a few times. The genes are TRBV7-2 and TRBJ2-7; D possibly corresponds to TRBD2 (5 bases). The germline V and J ends were trimmed by 5 bases and 2 bases, with 13 bases remaining between them. This CDR3 spans 14 amino acids. Germline assignment: CDR1 SGHTA and CDR2 FQGNSA. CDR3 in amino acids: CASSLLGAAYEQYF. The CDR3 nucleotides are TGTGCCAGCAGCCTTCTAGGAGCGGCCTACGAGCAGTACTTC.

This clonotype was detected a few times. The rearrangement links TRBV6-6 to TRBJ2-7; TRBD2 matches at 13 bases. Germline V gene data show CDR1 as MNHNY and CDR2 as SVGAGI (reference sequence). V lost 7 bases, J lost 12 bases, and 12 bases stayed unmatched. The CDR3 loop spans 14 amino acids. This CDR3 is CASILGTSGARRYF. The DNA of the CDR3 is TGTGCCAGCATCCTCGGGACTAGCGGGGCCAGGCGGTACTTC.

This clonotype has only a few counts. The chain uses TRBV7-2 and TRBJ2-1; no firm D call. CDR1 is SGHTA, CDR2 FQGNSA, per germline. The V end lost 7 bases, the J end lost 8 bases, and 21 bases lay between the germline ends. This CDR3 spans 15 amino acids. The CDR3 nucleotides read TGTGCCAGCATTCCCCCGAACTTTGGTACGGATGAGCAGTTCTTC. This codes for CASIPPNFGTDEQFF.

This clonotype was observed a few times. The chain is built from TRBV7-2 and TRBJ1-2; possible D gene TRBD1, 6 bases. CDR1 SGHTA and CDR2 FQGNSA come from the germline V gene. V was trimmed by 7 bases and J by 3 bases, leaving 12 bases between them. CDR3 size: 13 residues. For the CDR3, the DNA is TGTGCCAGCACCCCCAGGGGTGACTATGGCTACACCTTC. This sequence encodes CASTPRGDYGYTF. The full variable domain, with the rest looked up from reference TRBV7-2 and TRBJ1-2, is GAGVSQSPSNKVTEKGKDVELRCDPISGHTALYWYRQSLGQGLEFLIYFQGNSAPDKSGLPSDRFSAERTGGSVSTLTIQRTQQEDSAVYLCASTPRGDYGYTFGSGTRLTVV.

CDR3 sequence (DNA): TGTGCCAGCAGTTACTCCCGGGATGAGGGCCGGGCTGAAGCTTTCTTT. Translating it yields CASSYSRDEGRAEAFF. The V call is TRBV6-6, the J call TRBJ1-1; D gene uncertain. CDR1 and CDR2 (germline): MNHNY, SVGAGI (reference sequence). V dropped 0 bases and J dropped 6 bases, with 17 bases sitting between them. The CDR3 is made up of 16 amino acids.

This clonotype has just one count. The chain employs TRBV2 and TRBJ1-5, with D uncertain. The germline V gene has CDR1 SNHLY and CDR2 FYNNEI. V was trimmed by 4 bases and J by 6 bases, leaving 10 bases between them. The CDR3 runs to 13 residues. CDR3 residues: CASSARPPQPQHF. The CDR3 DNA reads TGTGCCAGCAGTGCCCGACCCCCTCAGCCCCAGCATTTT.

V gene TRBV2 combines with J gene TRBJ2-7; D gene ambiguous. Per the germline V gene, CDR1 is SNHLY and CDR2 is FYNNEI. Trimming pared 4 bases from V and 1 base from J, leaving 8 bases between. This CDR3 comprises 13 residues. CDR3 DNA: TGTGCCAGCAGTGGAGACCATTCCTACGAGCAGTACTTC. Translating it yields CASSGDHSYEQYF.

CDR3 in DNA: TGCGCCAGCAGCCAAGGGGGCCCTCGCGGGACCCAGTACTTC. Its protein product is CASSQGGPRGTQYF. The chain couples TRBV4-3 to TRBJ2-5; the D gene is possibly TRBD1 (5 bases). V shed 1 base and J shed 7 bases, with 13 bases lying between them. This CDR3 is 14 amino acids long. The germline V gene has CDR1 LGHNA and CDR2 YSLEER.

This chain joins TRBV4-3 and TRBJ1-5, with D hard to call. This CDR3 spans 13 amino acids. The germline V gene has CDR1 LGHNA and CDR2 YSLEER. The V and J ends lost 3 bases and 9 bases respectively, with 12 bases between them. CDR3 amino acids: CASSHSREGPQHF. CDR3 DNA sequence: TGCGCCAGCAGCCACTCGAGGGAAGGGCCCCAGCATTTT.

V is TRBV7-2 and J is TRBJ1-4; unclear D gene. The length of the CDR3 is 16 residues. Germline CDR1 reads SGHTA; CDR2 reads FQGNSA. The V and J ends lost 5 bases and 4 bases respectively, with 17 bases between them. The CDR3 region has the DNA TGTGCCAGCAGCCCAGCGCCGGGCCTTCTTAATGAAAAACTGTTTTTT. Protein: CASSPAPGLLNEKLFF.

This clonotype appeared a few times. This chain links TRBV7-2 with TRBJ2-3, with a possible D match to TRBD2 (5 bases). Germline V gene sequence: CDR1 SGHTA, CDR2 FQGNSA. Trimming removed 5 bases from V and 7 bases from J, with 13 bases in between. The CDR3 extends over 13 amino acids. CDR3 loop: CASSPSPGNTQYF. CDR3 sequence (DNA): TGTGCCAGCAGCCCATCTCCCGGGAATACGCAGTATTTT.

This clonotype has a single count. The chain is built from TRBV24-1 and TRBJ2-6; D is perhaps TRBD1 (6 bases). V lost 6 bases and J 4 bases, leaving 15 bases between the germline ends. The CDR3 totals 16 residues. Germline CDR1 reads KGHDR; CDR2 reads SFDVKD. CDR3 nucleotide sequence: TGTGCCACCAGTTCCCCAGGGGTGACCGGGGCCAACGTCCTGACTTTC. Translated: CATSSPGVTGANVLTF.

This clonotype was detected a few times. The chain uses TRBV7-6 and TRBJ2-1; TRBD2 aligns across 9 bases. V dropped 0 bases and J dropped 7; count of bases not matched to a gene: 10. The CDR3 consists of 17 residues. Germline V gene data show CDR1 as SGHVS and CDR2 as FNYEAQ. CDR3 nucleotide sequence: TGTGCCAGCAGCTTAGCTGTACGGGGACTAGCCATAAATGAGCAGTTCTTC. Translation: CASSLAVRGLAINEQFF.

This clonotype was counted a few times. This chain uses TRBV7-8 with TRBJ2-5; maybe TRBD2 (6 bases). The CDR3 is 15 residues long. Trimming shortened V by 5 bases and J by 3 bases, and 16 bases separated the two germline ends. Per germline, CDR1 SGHVS and CDR2 FQNEAQ. DNA for the CDR3: TGTGCCAGCAGCCCGCTGGGAGGCTGGGAAGAGACCCAGTACTTC. Its translation: CASSPLGGWEETQYF.

This clonotype appeared a few times. The chain uses TRBV7-4 and TRBJ1-2, with D hard to call. V was trimmed by 2 bases and J by 4 bases, leaving 14 bases between them. Germline loops: CDR1 SGHVT, CDR2 SQSDAQ. CDR3 size: 15 residues. The CDR3, as DNA: TGTGCCAGCAGCTTACTTGGGCCGGGAAGCTATGGCTACACCTTC. Translation: CASSLLGPGSYGYTF.

The chain is built from TRBV2 and TRBJ2-1, with D tentatively TRBD2 (6 bases). V lost 4 bases to trimming and J lost 8 bases, with 12 bases between them. The V gene's germline CDR1 is SNHLY and CDR2 FYNNEI. The CDR3 sequence is 13 residues long. This chain's CDR3 is CASSVRVADEQFF. CDR3 in DNA: TGTGCCAGCAGTGTTAGGGTAGCGGATGAGCAGTTCTTC.